These T cell receptor beta chains were read from a single sample in a study of T cells after yellow fever vaccination. One entry per CDR3 protein, called by TCRdb with MiXCR from the 5' RACE reads. The sample shows some 220,000 distinct CDR3 sequences, 2.5% to 3.5% of them seen only once. The starting material was CD4+ T cells sorted from PBMCs, obtained 10 days after the yellow fever booster vaccination. All receptors derive from a man aged 18 to 35 who received the YFV17D yellow fever vaccine. Each CDR3 is given with its conserved first and last residue. The order of the fields is V gene, clone size, CDR3 protein. Rows may omit the clone size; those that give it use once, few, many or a size class.

TRBV10-2 few CASRGTGSGNTIYF
TRBV6-2/TRBV6-3 . CASSGTRPDTQYF
TRBV4-3 many CASSLIRGQSDTQYF
TRBV14 few CASSPAGAKNIQYF
TRBV7-9 few CASSSAGSEQPQHF
TRBV12-3/TRBV12-4 few CASTTRTGGVYGYTF
TRBV20-1 few CSAKDAYGYTF
TRBV27 many CASSFSRNTEAFF
TRBV9 few CASSVGGNYGYTF
TRBV7-7 few CASSLASGRGKGETQYF
TRBV7-6 many CASSWGSGTSSTDTQYF
TRBV7-2 many CASSSGTSGETQYF
TRBV7-2 few CASSPTNSPLHF
TRBV10-3 many CAIGSGGGKNTEAFF
TRBV6-1 many CASSRSSGGETQYF
TRBV6-2/TRBV6-3 many CASSYSLASTDTQYF
TRBV7-9 many CASSLSLSSYNEQFF
TRBV10-1 once CASSESAGAGNTIYF
TRBV19 . CASSIHTGVPQETQYF
TRBV9 few CASSVMGQGFQETQYF
TRBV18 many CASSPRGTTDTQYF
TRBV20-1 . CSALMAGRNQPQHF
TRBV6-2/TRBV6-3 many CASTPPVAGELFF
TRBV18 few CASSDGTGSQVQPQHF
TRBV18 many CASSPFSGQGETQYF
TRBV19 few CASIGSYNEQFF
TRBV12-3/TRBV12-4 many CASSSLGGNTYEQYF